These 21 T cell receptor beta chains originate from one sample sequenced in a study of post-analysis software for immune sequencing data. Points from the study as a whole: In patients, four to six TRBV segments were more frequent than in controls, with TRBV5-6, TRBV5-1 and TRBV20-1 among them.

The authors incorporated unique molecular identifiers into the TCR beta cDNA libraries. Using its own MiXCR run on the PCR reads, TCRdb lists one record per CDR3 protein. The profile shows under 900,000 distinct CDR3 sequences, roughly 58% of them singletons. These receptors' targets are unknown. The sample taken for sequencing was blood. The source of these receptors is a girl aged 10-17 years with multiple sclerosis.

This clonotype was observed many times. This sequence joins TRBV27 and TRBJ2-7; D is ambiguous. With 5 bases removed from V and 0 bases from J, the gap between germline ends came to 17 bases. Germline-derived CDR1 and CDR2 are MNHEY and SMNVEV (reference sequence). The CDR3 has 16 amino acids. The CDR3 sequence is CASSPRSPHLSYEQYF. The DNA for the CDR3 is TGTGCCAGCAGTCCCCGGTCCCCCCACCTCTCCTACGAGCAGTACTTC.

This clonotype has only a few counts. The chain carries TRBV12-3 or TRBV12-4 and TRBJ1-5, with D possibly matching TRBD1 (6 bases). The CDR3 runs to 17 residues. Trimming removed 5 bases from V and 4 bases from J, with 21 bases in between. The CDR3 region has the DNA TGTGCCAGCAGTACGTACCTAGGGGGGGCAAGGAATCAGCCCCAGCATTTT. Protein sequence: CASSTYLGGARNQPQHF.

V and J are TRBV5-1 and TRBJ2-5, with 7 bases aligning to TRBD1. The J segment lost 1 base and the V segment lost 5 bases, leaving 5 bases of the junction unmatched. CDR3 length equals 14 residues. Germline CDR1 SGHRS, CDR2 YFSETQ. The CDR3 coding sequence is TGCGCCAGCAGACAGGGGTCGCCCCAAGAGACCCAGTACTTC. Its protein product is CASRQGSPQETQYF.

A word on this clonotype: Given a much more abundant clone one base away, this may be a read error. V is TRBV6-1 and J is TRBJ1-1; D gene uncertain. This CDR3 is 17 amino acids long. Looked up from germline, CDR1 is MNHNS and CDR2 is SASEGT. The ends were cut back, 5 bases at V and 6 bases at J, with 25 bases in the middle. The CDR3 sequence: CASSLNRNSGSYAEAFF. Here the CDR3 DNA reads TGTGCCAGCAGTCTAAACCGGAACAGCGGTAGCTACGCTGAAGCTTTCTTT.

The J gene is TRBJ2-6, the V gene TRBV7-9; the D is unclear. The CDR3 runs to 17 residues. Germline CDR1 reads SEHNR; CDR2 reads FQNEAQ (reference sequence). Trimming took off 0 bases at V and 2 bases at J, with 11 bases between the two ends. DNA for the CDR3: TGTGCCAGCAGCTTAGCGCGCCAGCTTACTGGGGCCAACGTCCTGACTTTC. It specifies CASSLARQLTGANVLTF. The whole variable domain, remainder taken from reference TRBV7-9 and TRBJ2-6, is DTGVSQNPRHKITKRGQNVTFRCDPISEHNRLYWYRQTLGQGPEFLTYFQNEAQLEKSRLLSDRFSAERPKGSFSTLEIQRTEQGDSAMYLCASSLARQLTGANVLTFGAGSRLTVL.

The V and J genes are TRBV6-6 and TRBJ1-2, with D perhaps matching TRBD1 (5 bases). The V end was cut by 5 bases, the J end by 4 bases, with 14 bases between. This CDR3 spans 14 amino acids. From germline, CDR1 is MNHNY and CDR2 SVGAGI (reference sequence). CDR3 sequence (DNA): TGTGCCAGCAGTCATCAGGGTACAGCCTATGGCTACACCTTC. This encodes CASSHQGTAYGYTF.

The chain links TRBV5-8 to TRBJ2-5; TRBD1 aligns across 7 bases. After removal of 3 bases from V and 5 bases from J, the junction contained 7 bases not matched to a gene. The CDR3 totals 14 residues. Germline CDR1 SGHTS, CDR2 YDEGEE. In DNA form, the CDR3 reads TGTGCCAGCAGCTCCACAGGGGTTTTGGAGACCCAGTACTTC. It yields the protein CASSSTGVLETQYF.

This clonotype was observed a handful of times. At one boundary the junction diverges from the germline segment, which might be a read error. V usage is TRBV11-2 and J usage is TRBJ2-1, with 9 bases matching TRBD2. CDR1 and CDR2 (germline): SGHAT, FQNNGV. This CDR3 spans 19 amino acids. The CDR3 here is CASSLVISGRRGSYNEQFF. The CDR3 DNA reads TGTGCTAGCAGCTTAGTTATTAGCGGGAGAAGGGGCTCCTACAATGAGCAGTTCTTC.

J is TRBJ2-5 and V is TRBV29-1, with 7 bases fitting TRBD2. The DNA end lines up better with TRBJ2-7; the J call may be wrong. The CDR3 contains 15 residues. Germline V gene lookup returns CDR1 SQVTM and CDR2 ANQGSEA. The CDR3 bases are TGCAGCGTTGAAGGAGCCGGGACTAATGGGTACGAGCAGTACTTC. Translation gives CSVEGAGTNGYEQYF.

V is TRBV6-4 and J is TRBJ1-2; the match to TRBD1 covers 10 bases. Germline CDR1 reads MRHNA; CDR2 reads SNTAGT. V shed 3 bases, J shed 7 bases, and the junction held 5 bases outside the gene matches. The CDR3 sequence is 14 residues long. Here the CDR3 DNA reads TGTGCCAGCAGTGAGACAGGGGGCGCAGGTGGCTACACCTTC. Its translation: CASSETGGAGGYTF.

The chain employs TRBV10-3 and TRBJ2-1; 9 bases map to TRBD2. TRBJ2-7 matches the DNA end more closely, so the J call is doubtful. Germline-derived CDR1 and CDR2 are ENHRY and SYGVKD. The CDR3 totals 16 residues. The CDR3 DNA is TGTGCCATCAGGGATTTAATAGCGGGAGTGGGATACGAGCAGTACTTC. Translated, it gives CAIRDLIAGVGYEQYF.

This rearrangement joins TRBV12-5 to TRBJ1-1; D might be TRBD1 (6 bases). The germline V gene has CDR1 LGHNT and CDR2 FRNRAP. This CDR3 spans 14 amino acids. The V end was cut by 1 base, the J end by 4 bases, with 10 bases between. CDR3 loop: CASGLGGPGTEAFF. CDR3 coding DNA: TGTGCTAGTGGTTTGGGGGGGCCGGGCACTGAAGCTTTCTTT.

The table lists this clonotype with a few counts. The gene calls are TRBV20-1 and TRBJ2-5, with no clear D. The CDR3 has 15 amino acids. The germline V and J ends were trimmed by 7 bases and 1 base, with 19 bases remaining between them. The germline CDR1 and CDR2 sequences are DFQATT and SNEGSKA (reference sequence). CDR3 DNA: TGCAGTGTTATCGGCTACCACGGGCCCCAAGAGACCCAGTACTTC. Protein: CSVIGYHGPQETQYF.

This chain uses TRBV5-1 with TRBJ2-5; 8 bases fit TRBD2. The DNA end favors TRBJ2-7, so the J call may be wrong. The CDR3 covers 14 residues. The germline V gene has CDR1 SGHRS and CDR2 YFSETQ. Here the CDR3 reads CASSRRSGGYEQYF. The CDR3, as DNA: TGCGCCAGCAGCCGGAGGAGCGGGGGTTACGAGCAGTACTTC.

This clonotype was found once. This rearrangement joins TRBV3-1 to TRBJ2-7; TRBD2 matches at 9 bases. Trimming cost V 4 bases and J 3 bases; bases outside gene matches: 10. Germline assignment: CDR1 LGHDT and CDR2 YNNKEL (reference sequence). The CDR3 runs to 16 residues. CDR3 amino acids: CASSPLNSGRVYEQYF. DNA for the CDR3: TGTGCCAGCAGCCCACTTAATAGCGGGAGAGTCTACGAGCAGTACTTC.

V gene TRBV29-1 combines with J gene TRBJ1-5, with D possibly matching TRBD1 (5 bases). Germline-derived CDR1 and CDR2 are SQVTM and ANQGSEA. The V end lost 6 bases, the J end lost 2 bases, and 20 bases lay between the germline ends. The CDR3 loop spans 16 amino acids. This chain's CDR3 is CSVRIGWGDGNQPQHF. The DNA for the CDR3 is TGCAGCGTGCGGATTGGATGGGGGGACGGCAATCAGCCCCAGCATTTT.

The genes are TRBV15 and TRBJ1-2; the D is unclear. V was shortened by 0 bases and J by 7 bases, with 18 bases between the two germline ends. The CDR3 runs 16 residues. Germline values: CDR1 LNHNV, CDR2 YYDKDF (reference sequence). CDR3 nucleotide sequence: TGTGCCACCAGCAGAGATCATTCGGGGAAATTGTCTGGCTACACCTTC. Translating it yields CATSRDHSGKLSGYTF.

The genes are TRBV10-3 and TRBJ2-5; possible D gene TRBD1, 6 bases. Trimming removed 9 bases at V and 2 bases at J, with 13 bases between. Germline V gene lookup returns CDR1 ENHRY and CDR2 SYGVKD. CDR3 length: 13 amino acids. The CDR3 DNA follows: TGTGCCATAGGAGGACAGTCGCAAGAGACCCAGTACTTC. Translated, it gives CAIGGQSQETQYF.

The V gene is TRBV20-1, the J gene TRBJ1-2; no firm D call. The ends were cut back, 4 bases at V and 5 bases at J, with 17 bases in the middle. Looked up from germline, CDR1 is DFQATT and CDR2 is SNEGSKA (reference sequence). This CDR3 is 14 amino acids long. The CDR3 loop reads CSATGEGSPYGYTF. DNA of the CDR3: TGCAGTGCTACGGGAGAGGGTAGTCCTTATGGCTACACCTTC.

The genes are TRBV20-1 and TRBJ2-2; D call uncertain. CDR3 length equals 13 residues. Germline CDR1 reads DFQATT; CDR2 reads SNEGSKA (reference sequence). The V end lost 5 bases, the J end lost 0 bases, and 7 bases lay between the germline ends. The CDR3 protein is CSAGSTNTGELFF. The CDR3 DNA sequence: TGCAGTGCTGGGTCTACGAACACCGGGGAGCTGTTTTTT.

The gene calls are TRBV6-4 and TRBJ2-1, with a tentative D call TRBD2 (6 bases). V lost 3 bases to trimming and J lost 5 bases, with 20 bases between them. CDR3 size: 17 residues. In germline, CDR1 is MRHNA, CDR2 SNTAGT. The DNA of the CDR3 is TGTGCCAGCAGTGAGCAAGCTGCGGGGCGACCCAACAATGAGCAGTTCTTC. This codes for CASSEQAAGRPNNEQFF.